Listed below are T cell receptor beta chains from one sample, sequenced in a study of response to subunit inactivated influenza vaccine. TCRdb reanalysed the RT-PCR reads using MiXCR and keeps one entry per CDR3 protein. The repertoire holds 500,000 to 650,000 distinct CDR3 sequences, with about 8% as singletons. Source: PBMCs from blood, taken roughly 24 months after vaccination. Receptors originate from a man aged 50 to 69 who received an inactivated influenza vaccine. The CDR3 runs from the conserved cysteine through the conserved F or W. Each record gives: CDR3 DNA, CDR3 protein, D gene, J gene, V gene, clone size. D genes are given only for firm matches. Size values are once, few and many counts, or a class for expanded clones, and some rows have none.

DNA: TGTGTCTGCACTGGCTATGGCTACACCTTC
CDR3: CVCTGYGYTF
D: .
J: TRBJ1-2
V: TRBV6-1
size: .

DNA: TGCGCCAGCAGCGCTTCTATGCGGAATTCACCCCTCCACTTT
CDR3: CASSASMRNSPLHF
D: .
J: TRBJ1-6
V: TRBV5-1
size: .

DNA: TGTGCCAGCAGTTACAGGGGGCGCAAGGATACGCAGTATTTT
CDR3: CASSYRGRKDTQYF
D: TRBD1
J: TRBJ2-3
V: TRBV6-5
size: many

DNA: TGTGCCAGCAGCTTAGATATAGCGGGAGGACCCCCAGTAGACAATGAGCAGTTCTTC
CDR3: CASSLDIAGGPPVDNEQFF
D: TRBD2
J: TRBJ2-1
V: TRBV7-6
size: few

DNA: TGTGCCAGCAGTGGTCAGGATCCGACAGATACGCAGTATTTT
CDR3: CASSGQDPTDTQYF
D: .
J: TRBJ2-3
V: TRBV6-1
size: .

DNA: TGTGCCAGCAGTACAGGGTATAGGAGCTCCTACAATGAGCAGTTCTTC
CDR3: CASSTGYRSSYNEQFF
D: .
J: TRBJ2-1
V: TRBV12-3/TRBV12-4
size: few

DNA: TGTGCCAGCACACCGGGGGGGAGAGAGCAGTTCTTC
CDR3: CASTPGGREQFF
D: TRBD2
J: TRBJ2-1
V: TRBV6-2/TRBV6-3
size: few

DNA: TGTGCCAGCAGTGAAGCGCGGGGAGCTCAAGAGACCCAGTACTTC
CDR3: CASSEARGAQETQYF
D: .
J: TRBJ2-5
V: TRBV6-1
size: many

DNA: TGTGCCAGCAGCACAACCCGACTAGCGGGGGGTAAACACAATGAGCAGTTCTTC
CDR3: CASSTTRLAGGKHNEQFF
D: TRBD2
J: TRBJ2-1
V: TRBV28
size: few

DNA: TGCGCCAGCAGCTTCGGGGCTGGGCAGCCCCAGCATTTT
CDR3: CASSFGAGQPQHF
D: .
J: TRBJ1-5
V: TRBV5-1
size: .

DNA: TGTGCCAGCAGCCTTTATGCAGGGGGCAACACCGGGGAGCTGATTTTT
CDR3: CASSLYAGGNTGELIF
D: TRBD1
J: TRBJ2-2
V: TRBV11-2
size: .

DNA: TGTGCCAGCAGCCCCCCCAAGCGGGAGGGCCTGGATACGCAGTATTTT
CDR3: CASSPPKREGLDTQYF
D: TRBD2
J: TRBJ2-3
V: TRBV7-9
size: many

DNA: TGCGCCAGCAGCCGGGGGGACGTAGCCAAAAACATTCAGTACTTC
CDR3: CASSRGDVAKNIQYF
D: TRBD2
J: TRBJ2-4
V: TRBV5-1
size: many

DNA: TGTGCCAGCATCCGGGGTTCCTACACAGATACGCAGTATTTT
CDR3: CASIRGSYTDTQYF
D: .
J: TRBJ2-3
V: TRBV2
size: many